These 10 T cell receptor beta chains share one sample of origin, sequenced in a study of immune evolution from preneoplasia to lung adenocarcinoma. Clones were sequenced by immunoSEQ multiplex PCR, and TCRdb holds only the in-frame ones, with some missing. The sample contains 10,000 or so clones, around 80% of which appear only once. The sample was FFPE minimally invasive lung adenocarcinoma tissue. Every receptor here comes from a person between 65 and 80 years old with lung adenocarcinoma. Some clones in this sample may be carry-over from other donors' samples.

The rearrangement links TRBV9 to TRBJ2-2; possible D gene TRBD2, 6 bases. Germline lookup yields CDR1 SGDLS and CDR2 YYNGEE. The CDR3 covers 15 residues. With 2 bases removed from V and 5 bases from J, the gap between germline ends came to 13 bases. CDR3 nucleotide sequence: TGTGCCAGCAGCGTTCCTAGCGCTCATACCGGGGAGCTGTTTTTT. This sequence encodes CASSVPSAHTGELFF.

This rearrangement joins TRBV15 to TRBJ2-5; D could derive from TRBD1 or TRBD2 (5 bases each). V gave up 4 bases and J gave up 1 base, with 13 bases separating them. The germline gives CDR1 LNHNV, CDR2 YYDKDF (reference sequence). The CDR3 is made up of 15 amino acids. The CDR3 sequence is CATSKGPSTQETQYF. The CDR3 coding sequence is TGTGCCACCAGCAAGGGACCGAGTACCCAAGAGACCCAGTACTTC.

The V gene is TRBV6-6, the J gene TRBJ1-5, with a tentative D call TRBD1 (6 bases). This CDR3 is built from 16 residues. The V end was cut by 6 bases, the J end by 3 bases, with 18 bases between. Germline V gives CDR1 MNHNY, CDR2 SVGAGI (reference sequence). The DNA of the CDR3 is TGTGCCAGCAGCCAGGGGCAGGGAACTAACAATCAGCCCCAGCATTTT. It specifies CASSQGQGTNNQPQHF.

CDR3 nucleotide sequence: TGTGCCAGCAGCTCACTTCACTCTGGAAACACCATATATTTT. It specifies CASSSLHSGNTIYF. The chain combines TRBV7-9 with TRBJ1-3; no reliable D call. Per the germline V gene, CDR1 is SEHNR and CDR2 is FQNEAQ (reference sequence). V was clipped by 4 bases and J by 0 bases, with 7 bases between them. This CDR3 has 14 residues.

This chain uses TRBV25-1 with TRBJ1-2; 7 bases are shared with TRBD1. Germline CDR1 reads MGHDK; CDR2 reads SYGVNS. The length of the CDR3 is 15 residues. Unmatched junction bases numbered 13, after V lost 5 bases and J lost 7 bases. The CDR3 DNA follows: TGTGCCAGCAGTACCTCGCGGACAGGTTACCCTGGCTACACCTTC. Amino acids: CASSTSRTGYPGYTF.

The gene calls are TRBV7-8 and TRBJ2-1; D might be TRBD1 (5 bases). V dropped 2 bases and J dropped 7 bases, with 24 bases sitting between them. This CDR3 has 18 residues. Germline loops: CDR1 SGHVS, CDR2 FQNEAQ. The CDR3 DNA reads TGTGCCAGCAGCTTAACACCCATGGGGCGGTACATAAGGAATGAGCAGTTCTTC. It yields the protein CASSLTPMGRYIRNEQFF. The whole variable domain, remainder taken from reference TRBV7-8 and TRBJ2-1, is GAGVSQSPRYKVAKRGQDVALRCDPISGHVSLFWYQQALGQGPEFLTYFQNEAQLDKSGLPSDRFFAERPEGSVSTLKIQRTQQEDSAVYLCASSLTPMGRYIRNEQFFGPGTRLTVL.

A note on this clone: Germline is not matched at one junction end, which may reflect a read error. The CDR3 DNA follows: TGCGCCAGCAGGTTGGACGGGGGCACCGGGGAGCTGTTTTTT. Translated: CASRLDGGTGELFF. V gene TRBV5-1 combines with J gene TRBJ2-2; tentative D call: TRBD2 (6 bases). This CDR3 is built from 14 residues. Germline V CDR1 and CDR2: SGHRS, YFSETQ.

This clone was seen more than once but under ten times. The rearrangement uses TRBV11-2 and TRBJ2-6, with a tentative D call TRBD1 (6 bases). Germline assignment: CDR1 SGHAT and CDR2 FQNNGV. V lost 5 bases and J lost 2, with 13 bases in between. There are 16 residues in the CDR3. In nucleotides, the CDR3 is TGTGCCAGCAGCCCCTGGACAGCCACTGGGGCCAACGTCCTGACTTTC. As protein: CASSPWTATGANVLTF.

V and J are TRBV9 and TRBJ1-3; D call uncertain. V shed 3 bases and J shed 4 bases, with 11 bases lying between them. This CDR3 has 14 amino acids. Germline V gives CDR1 SGDLS, CDR2 YYNGEE. CDR3 residues: CASSAQDLGNTIYF. DNA of the CDR3: TGTGCCAGCAGCGCTCAGGACCTCGGAAACACCATATATTTT. Supplemented by reference TRBV9 and TRBJ1-3, the full variable domain reads DSGVTQTPKHLITATGQRVTLRCSPRSGDLSVYWYQQSLDQGLQFLIQYYNGEERAKGNILERFSAQQFPDLHSELNLSSLELGDSALYFCASSAQDLGNTIYFGEGSWLTVV.

This clone showed up just once. The V and J genes are TRBV6-5 and TRBJ1-1; possible D gene TRBD1, 5 bases. With 6 bases removed from V and 0 bases from J, the gap between germline ends came to 14 bases. There are 15 residues in the CDR3. Germline CDR1 is MNHEY and CDR2 is SVGAGI. The CDR3 bases are TGTGCCAGCAGATCGGGACCGAACTTGAACACTGAAGCTTTCTTT. This sequence encodes CASRSGPNLNTEAFF.